A single sample is the source of the 32 T cell receptor beta chains below, sequenced in a study of blood T cell repertoires in COVID-19. Sequencing used immunoSEQ multiplex PCR; TCRdb keeps in-frame clones, though not all of them. This sample has more than 120,000 clones; 80% to 90% occur once, and the top ten carry approximately 0.98%. Sequencing used peripheral blood. These receptors came from a woman aged 45 to 65 with acute or convalescent COVID-19.

The rearrangement joins TRBV18 to TRBJ1-1; 9 bases fit TRBD1. J lost 1 base, V lost 3 bases, and 12 bases had no gene match. The CDR3 runs to 18 residues. Germline CDR1 is KGHSH and CDR2 is LQKENI. CDR3 sequence reads: CASSPLGGTGLGNTEAFF. The CDR3 bases are TGTGCCAGCTCACCTTTAGGTGGGACAGGGTTGGGGAACACTGAAGCTTTCTTT.

V and J are TRBV6-5 and TRBJ2-2; D might be TRBD1 (5 bases). Germline V gene sequence: CDR1 MNHEY, CDR2 SVGAGI. CDR3 length: 11 residues. Trimming left V 9 bases short and J 6 bases short, with 8 bases between. The CDR3, as DNA: TGTGCCAGGGCAGGGTCCGGGGAGCTGTTTTTT. It specifies CARAGSGELFF.

This clone was recorded once. The chain joins TRBV5-1 to TRBJ1-3, with 8 bases matching TRBD1. The germline V gene has CDR1 SGHRS and CDR2 YFSETQ. Germline trimming cut 2 bases from V and 2 bases from J; bases unmatched to any gene: 9. There are 17 residues in the CDR3. The CDR3 DNA is TGCGCCAGCAGCTTCGCCGGACAGGGAGTCGCTGGAAACACCATATATTTT. It specifies CASSFAGQGVAGNTIYF.

The V and J genes are TRBV10-1 and TRBJ1-2, with D possibly being TRBD1 (5 bases). Germline V lookup: CDR1 WNHNN, CDR2 SYGVQD (reference sequence). CDR3 length: 15 amino acids. V was shortened by 11 bases and J by 2 bases, with 21 bases between the two germline ends. CDR3 residues: CAETEGREENYGYTF. CDR3 sequence (DNA): TGCGCCGAAACTGAAGGCAGGGAAGAAAACTATGGCTACACCTTC.

There are a few counts of this clone. V usage is TRBV11-2 and J usage is TRBJ2-4; possibly TRBD2 for D (5 bases). The CDR3 covers 16 residues. Per the germline V gene, CDR1 is SGHAT and CDR2 is FQNNGV. Between the trimmed V and J ends, which lost 2 bases and 0 bases, there was a span of 11 bases. CDR3 amino acids: CASSLLAGIAKNIQYF. CDR3 nucleotides: TGTGCCAGCAGCTTACTAGCCGGTATAGCCAAAAACATTCAGTACTTC. Full variable domain (remainder filled in from reference TRBV11-2 and TRBJ2-4): EAGVAQSPRYKIIEKRQSVAFWCNPISGHATLYWYQQILGQGPKLLIQFQNNGVVDDSQLPKDRFSAERLKGVDSTLKIQPAKLEDSAVYLCASSLLAGIAKNIQYFGAGTRLSVL.

The chain combines TRBV12-5 with TRBJ1-5, with 8 bases fitting TRBD1. CDR1 is LGHNT and CDR2 is FRNRAP in the germline V gene. The CDR3 extends over 15 amino acids. The V gene end was trimmed by 1 base and the J gene end by 4 bases; junction bases not matched to a gene: 3. The CDR3 reads CASGLGGTGNQPQHF. CDR3 sequence (DNA): TGTGCTAGTGGTTTGGGGGGGACAGGTAATCAGCCCCAGCATTTT.

This chain links TRBV6-1 with TRBJ2-6, with D unclear. This CDR3 spans 15 amino acids. Germline CDR1 is MNHNS and CDR2 is SASEGT. Trimming shortened V by 2 bases and J by 0 bases, and 5 bases separated the two germline ends. This chain's CDR3 is CASSEIYSGANVLTF. The CDR3 region has the DNA TGTGCCAGCAGTGAAATATACTCTGGGGCCAACGTCCTGACTTTC.

This chain links TRBV10-2 with TRBJ2-1; TRBD2 matches 14 bases. The CDR3 sequence is 21 residues long. Per germline, CDR1 WSHSY and CDR2 SAAADI. The V gene end was trimmed by 4 bases and the J gene end by 0 bases; junction bases not matched to a gene: 14. This CDR3 is CASSGSSGTSGSRGSYNEQFF. The CDR3 DNA is TGCGCCAGCAGTGGGTCTTCTGGGACTAGCGGGAGTAGGGGCTCCTACAATGAGCAGTTCTTC.

This sequence joins TRBV7-2 and TRBJ2-3, with 7 bases lining up with TRBD2. V shed 5 bases and J 5 bases; nucleotides not matched to a gene: 10. Germline V lookup: CDR1 SGHTA, CDR2 FQGNSA. The CDR3 has 15 amino acids. CDR3 loop: CASSRLDWGGDTQYF. For the CDR3, the DNA is TGTGCCAGCAGCCGCCTGGATTGGGGGGGAGATACGCAGTATTTT.

This chain joins TRBV7-9 and TRBJ1-3; 10 bases are a match to TRBD1. The germline CDR1 and CDR2 sequences are SEHNR and FQNEAQ (reference sequence). The CDR3 has 17 residues. The ends lost 5 bases at V and 5 bases at J; junction bases unmatched: 12. The CDR3 nucleotides are TGTGCCAGCAGCGGAGCTCCCCAGGGACAGGGGAGAAACACCATATATTTT. Its translation is CASSGAPQGQGRNTIYF. Full variable domain (missing parts from reference TRBV7-9 and TRBJ1-3): DTGVSQNPRHKITKRGQNVTFRCDPISEHNRLYWYRQTLGQGPEFLTYFQNEAQLEKSRLLSDRFSAERPKGSFSTLEIQRTEQGDSAMYLCASSGAPQGQGRNTIYFGEGSWLTVV.

The genes are TRBV3-1 (or the pseudogene TRBV3-2) and TRBJ1-1, with D unresolved. The CDR3 sequence is 13 residues long. Germline V gene lookup returns CDR1 LGHDT and CDR2 YNNKEL (reference sequence). V was shortened by 1 base and J by 5 bases, with 8 bases between the two germline ends. In DNA, the CDR3 is TGTGCCAGCAGCCAAGGGACTGGGACTGAAGCTTTCTTT. This sequence encodes CASSQGTGTEAFF.

With regard to this clone: This sample includes further DNA sequences coding for the same CDR3. V is TRBV6-5 and J is TRBJ1-4, with TRBD1 identical over 9 bases. This CDR3 is 13 amino acids long. The V segment lost 6 bases and the J segment 8 bases; nucleotides outside the gene matches: 4. From germline, CDR1 is MNHEY and CDR2 SVGAGI. The CDR3 loop reads CASSRDRDEKLFF. In DNA form, the CDR3 reads TGTGCCAGCAGCCGGGACAGGGACGAAAAACTGTTTTTT.

The CDR3 DNA is TGTGCCAGCAGCTTAACCGGACAGTACACAGATACGCAGTATTTT. Its translation: CASSLTGQYTDTQYF. The genes are TRBV7-8 and TRBJ2-3; tentative D call: TRBD1 (6 bases). The V end lost 2 bases, the J end lost 2 bases, and 11 bases lay between the germline ends. CDR1 is SGHVS and CDR2 is FQNEAQ in the germline V gene. CDR3 length equals 15 residues.

This clone has a single count. V is TRBV7-9 and J is TRBJ2-1, with 14 bases fitting TRBD2. J was trimmed by 6 bases and V by 4 bases; bases with no gene match: 5. Germline V CDR1 and CDR2: SEHNR, FQNEAQ (reference sequence). The CDR3 covers 16 residues. DNA of the CDR3: TGTGCCAGCAGCTCACCGGGACTAGCGGGAGTCAATGAGCAGTTCTTC. Its translation: CASSSPGLAGVNEQFF.

The chain links TRBV11-2 to TRBJ2-7, with D maybe TRBD2 (5 bases). V shed 4 bases and J shed 3 bases, with 16 bases lying between them. This CDR3 comprises 15 residues. Looked up from germline, CDR1 is SGHAT and CDR2 is FQNNGV. The CDR3 loop is CASSSSVLASYEQYF. DNA of the CDR3: TGTGCCAGCAGCTCATCGGTATTAGCGAGCTACGAGCAGTACTTC. The full variable domain, with the rest looked up from reference TRBV11-2 and TRBJ2-7, is EAGVAQSPRYKIIEKRQSVAFWCNPISGHATLYWYQQILGQGPKLLIQFQNNGVVDDSQLPKDRFSAERLKGVDSTLKIQPAKLEDSAVYLCASSSSVLASYEQYFGPGTRLTVT.

CDR3 protein: CSVAHTGLAGGGTQYF. In DNA form, the CDR3 reads TGCAGCGTTGCACATACGGGACTAGCGGGAGGGGGGACCCAGTACTTC. The gene calls are TRBV29-1 and TRBJ2-5; 16 bases are a match to TRBD2. The V gene's germline CDR1 is SQVTM and CDR2 ANQGSEA. The V gene end was trimmed by 4 bases and the J gene end by 7 bases; junction bases not matched to a gene: 9. The CDR3 is 16 residues long.

The chain carries TRBV18 and TRBJ1-1; D is undetermined. V lost 3 bases, J lost 1 base, and 6 bases lay in between. CDR3 size: 13 residues. In germline, CDR1 is KGHSH, CDR2 LQKENI. CDR3 amino acids: CASSPTPNTEAFF. The CDR3 DNA sequence: TGTGCCAGCTCACCGACACCGAACACTGAAGCTTTCTTT.

This clone was seen once. The chain recombines TRBV13 with TRBJ1-1; 7 positions agree with TRBD1. Germline V gives CDR1 PRHDT, CDR2 FYEKMQ (reference sequence). With V trimmed by 3 bases and J by 0 bases, 4 bases remained unmatched. The CDR3 has 15 residues. The CDR3 is CASSFQGEMNTEAFF. CDR3 bases: TGTGCCAGCAGCTTTCAGGGGGAAATGAACACTGAAGCTTTCTTT.

The rearrangement uses TRBV24-1 and TRBJ1-3; tentatively, D is TRBD1 (5 bases). V was shortened by 7 bases and J by 5 bases, with 8 bases between the two germline ends. Germline V gene lookup returns CDR1 KGHDR and CDR2 SFDVKD. The CDR3 extends over 12 amino acids. The DNA of the CDR3 is TGTGCCACCAGGGACATTCGAAACACCATATATTTT. This gives the protein CATRDIRNTIYF.

This clone has only a few counts. The genes are TRBV9 and TRBJ2-7; 11 positions agree with TRBD1. The CDR3 is made up of 15 amino acids. The V gene end was trimmed by 4 bases and the J gene end by 7 bases; junction bases not matched to a gene: 10. Looked up from germline, CDR1 is SGDLS and CDR2 is YYNGEE. The CDR3 is CASSPFGQGAEEQYF. The CDR3 bases are TGTGCCAGCAGCCCCTTCGGACAGGGGGCTGAAGAGCAGTACTTC.

The chain is built from TRBV6-4 and TRBJ2-1, with 9 nucleotides matching TRBD2. CDR1 is MRHNA and CDR2 is SNTAGT in the germline V gene. The CDR3 runs 17 residues. The V gene end was trimmed by 3 bases and the J gene end by 0 bases; junction bases not matched to a gene: 6. The CDR3 DNA reads as TGTGCCAGCAGTGAGTTGGGACTAGCTAGCTCCTACAATGAGCAGTTCTTC. Its translation is CASSELGLASSYNEQFF.

The genes are TRBV9 and TRBJ2-5; the match to TRBD2 covers 7 bases. The CDR3 consists of 14 residues. Germline trimming cut 3 bases from V and 5 bases from J; bases unmatched to any gene: 7. CDR1 and CDR2 (germline): SGDLS, YYNGEE. This CDR3 is CASSGGGGWETQYF. CDR3 bases: TGTGCCAGCAGCGGAGGCGGGGGTTGGGAGACCCAGTACTTC.

The gene calls are TRBV10-3 and TRBJ2-3, with 8 bases fitting TRBD2. The CDR3 runs to 18 residues. With V trimmed by 3 bases and J by 5 bases, 16 bases remained unmatched. The germline V gene has CDR1 ENHRY and CDR2 SYGVKD. The CDR3 protein is CAISDHGLAGGAEDTQYF. The CDR3 DNA sequence: TGTGCCATCAGTGACCATGGACTAGCCGGAGGAGCTGAAGATACGCAGTATTTT.

This clone has a single count. This chain uses TRBV4-1 with TRBJ2-5; 9 bases are a match to TRBD1. Germline V gives CDR1 MGHRA, CDR2 YSYEKL. The CDR3 has 17 amino acids. With V trimmed by 1 base and J by 5 bases, 11 bases remained unmatched. CDR3 sequence: CASSQATGTGPGETQYF. DNA for the CDR3: TGCGCCAGCAGCCAAGCCACCGGGACAGGGCCTGGGGAGACCCAGTACTTC.

The chain links TRBV12-5 to TRBJ2-1, with unresolved D. In germline, CDR1 is LGHNT, CDR2 FRNRAP. The CDR3 runs 14 residues. Trimming stripped 5 bases from V and 0 bases from J, with 8 bases between. CDR3 residues: CASGDSSSYNEQFF. For the CDR3, the DNA is TGTGCTAGTGGTGATAGTAGCTCCTACAATGAGCAGTTCTTC.

The V and J genes are TRBV7-2 and TRBJ1-5, with 7 bases identical to TRBD1. With 0 bases clipped from V and 4 bases from J, the junction kept 3 bases outside the gene matches. CDR3 length equals 15 residues. Germline V gene lookup returns CDR1 SGHTA and CDR2 FQGNSA. The CDR3: CASSLATGRNQPQHF. DNA for the CDR3: TGTGCCAGCAGCTTAGCGACAGGGCGAAATCAGCCCCAGCATTTT.

The V and J genes are TRBV27 and TRBJ1-5; D possibly corresponds to TRBD1 (5 bases). Germline CDR1 MNHEY, CDR2 SMNVEV (reference sequence). V was trimmed by 5 bases and J by 6 bases, leaving 17 bases between them. The CDR3 contains 15 residues. The CDR3 nucleotides read TGTGCCAGCAGTGACCTCCCAGGGATCGGTCAGCCCCAGCATTTT. Amino acid sequence: CASSDLPGIGQPQHF.

This chain links TRBV10-3 with TRBJ2-1; 11 nucleotides agree with TRBD1. V lost 7 bases to trimming and J lost 7 bases; unmatched junction nucleotides: 3. CDR3 length: 13 residues. Germline V CDR1 and CDR2: ENHRY, SYGVKD. CDR3 coding DNA: TGTGCCATCATGGGGACAGGGGGAAATGAGCAGTTCTTC. The encoded protein is CAIMGTGGNEQFF.

The chain employs TRBV9 and TRBJ2-1; 8 nucleotides align to TRBD2. This CDR3 comprises 19 residues. The V and J ends lost 4 bases and 0 bases, in that order; junction bases with no gene match: 15. Germline V gene data show CDR1 as SGDLS and CDR2 as YYNGEE. The CDR3 region is CASSSREGLPSSSYNEQFF. DNA for the CDR3: TGTGCCAGCAGCTCTCGGGAGGGACTTCCTTCGAGCTCCTACAATGAGCAGTTCTTC. Drawing the rest from reference TRBV9 and TRBJ2-1, the complete variable domain is DSGVTQTPKHLITATGQRVTLRCSPRSGDLSVYWYQQSLDQGLQFLIQYYNGEERAKGNILERFSAQQFPDLHSELNLSSLELGDSALYFCASSSREGLPSSSYNEQFFGPGTRLTVL.

CDR3 sequence: CASGLVPSANTGELFF. CDR3 DNA sequence: TGTGCTAGTGGTTTGGTCCCCAGCGCGAACACCGGGGAGCTGTTTTTT. This chain links TRBV12-5 with TRBJ2-2; D call uncertain. Germline V gene lookup returns CDR1 LGHNT and CDR2 FRNRAP. CDR3 size: 16 residues. V dropped 0 bases and J dropped 0 bases, with 8 bases sitting between them.

In its sample, this clone was seen a few times. The chain recombines TRBV7-9 with TRBJ2-1; 10 bases are a match to TRBD2. CDR1 is SEHNR, CDR2 FQNEAQ, per germline (reference sequence). Trimming cost V 3 bases and J 5 bases; bases outside gene matches: 10. CDR3 length: 17 amino acids. CDR3 in amino acids: CASSLYSGGAGNNEQFF. The CDR3 DNA is TGTGCCAGCAGCTTGTACAGCGGGGGGGCAGGTAACAATGAGCAGTTCTTC. Based on the CDR3 plus reference TRBV7-9 and TRBJ2-1, the full variable domain is DTGVSQNPRHKITKRGQNVTFRCDPISEHNRLYWYRQTLGQGPEFLTYFQNEAQLEKSRLLSDRFSAERPKGSFSTLEIQRTEQGDSAMYLCASSLYSGGAGNNEQFFGPGTRLTVL.

V usage is TRBV6-5 and J usage is TRBJ2-3; 8 nucleotides align to TRBD2. CDR1 MNHEY and CDR2 SVGAGI come from the germline V gene. V lost 5 bases to trimming and J lost 2 bases; unmatched junction nucleotides: 6. The CDR3 length is 15 residues. The CDR3 bases are TGTGCCAGCAGTACAGCGGGGGTCCTCACAGATACGCAGTATTTT. Translated: CASSTAGVLTDTQYF.